This T cell receptor beta chain was sequenced in a study of PD-L1 blockade in urothelial cancer. Study background: Treatment start was followed by blood analysis at 3 weeks (second dose) and again at 6 weeks. Study-wide points: Below-median TCR clonality that was measured in pretreatment blood predicted better survival. Expansion of tumor-associated blood clones at 3 weeks was greater in durable-benefit patients.

The germline V and J ends were trimmed by 5 bases and 3 bases, with 17 bases remaining between them. The CDR3 has 16 amino acids. In germline, CDR1 is MDHEN, CDR2 SYDVKM. Points on this clone: No antigen is known for it.

The templates were synthetic TCR analogs, and they were spiked into each PCR. The protocol was immunoSEQ multiplex PCR, while the TCRdb copy is restricted to in-frame clones and leaves out a portion. The sample has 85,000 to 130,000 clones; about 89% are singletons. The chain employs TRBV28 and TRBJ1-5, with D possibly being TRBD1 (6 bases). The origin of this receptor is a woman aged 80 or over with urothelial cancer. This specimen was PBMCs, taken around atezolizumab (anti-PD-L1) treatment. CDR3 bases: TGTGCCAGCAGTCCGCGGGGGACAAGGAACAATCAGCCCCAGCATTTT. Encoded protein: CASSPRGTRNNQPQHF. The full variable domain, rest sourced from reference TRBV28 and TRBJ1-5, is DVKVTQSSRYLVKRTGEKVFLECVQDMDHENMFWYRQDPGLGLRLIYFSYDVKMKEKGDIPEGYSVSREKKERFSLILESASTNQTSMYLCASSPRGTRNNQPQHFGDGTRLSIL.